This T cell receptor (beta chain) was obtained from a study of beta chain features in type 1 diabetes. The study's findings and limits: Within each of all four CD4+ subsets, Type 1 diabetes patients had TCRB CDR3s that were moderately but significantly shorter.

As regards this clone: Its target is unknown.

Germline V lookup: CDR1 MGHRA, CDR2 YSYEKL. Trimming removed 2 bases at V and 4 bases at J, with 18 bases between. The CDR3 is 17 amino acids. Expressed TCRB transcripts were sequenced because the isolated RNA had all been reverse transcribed beforehand. This table comes from immunoSEQ multiplex PCR, and its TCRdb copy is limited to in-frame clones, with some not included. The table lists over 150,000 clones, 7.8% of them singletons, with about 0.95% in the top ten. The chain is built from TRBV4-1 and TRBJ1-5; weak D call: TRBD1 (6 bases). This TCR came from a woman aged 35 to 49 with type 1 diabetes. The sequencing input was central memory CD4+ T cells from blood. The CDR3 DNA reads as TGCGCCAGCAGCCAAAGAGCCCAGGGGACACTGAATCAGCCCCAGCATTTT. Protein: CASSQRAQGTLNQPQHF.